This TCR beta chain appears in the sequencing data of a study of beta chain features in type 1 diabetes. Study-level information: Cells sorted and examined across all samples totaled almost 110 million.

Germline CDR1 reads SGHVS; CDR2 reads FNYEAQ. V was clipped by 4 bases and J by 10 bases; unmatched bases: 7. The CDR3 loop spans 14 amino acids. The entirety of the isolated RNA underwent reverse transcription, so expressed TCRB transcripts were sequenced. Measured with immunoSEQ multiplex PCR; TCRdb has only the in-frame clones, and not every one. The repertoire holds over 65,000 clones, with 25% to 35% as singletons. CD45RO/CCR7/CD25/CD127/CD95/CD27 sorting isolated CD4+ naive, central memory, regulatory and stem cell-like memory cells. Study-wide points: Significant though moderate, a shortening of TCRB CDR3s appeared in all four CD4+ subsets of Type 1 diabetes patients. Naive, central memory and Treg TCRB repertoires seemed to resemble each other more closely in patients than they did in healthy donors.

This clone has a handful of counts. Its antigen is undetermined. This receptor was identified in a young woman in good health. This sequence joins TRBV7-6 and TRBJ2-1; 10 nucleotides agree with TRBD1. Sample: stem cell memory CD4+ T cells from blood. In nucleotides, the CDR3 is TGTGCCAGCAGCTCCCGACAGGGGGCCCGCGAGCAGTTCTTC. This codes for CASSSRQGAREQFF.